These 2 T cell receptor beta chains were all obtained from the same sample, sequenced in a study of spatial heterogeneity in lung cancer. Study-level findings and limits: Higher tumor mutation counts went along with higher counts of expanded intratumoral alpha and beta TCRs.

Their target antigens are unknown. Described time point: sample taken at primary tumor resection. TCRdb re-derived calls from the 5' RACE reads in MiXCR, one entry per CDR3 protein. In the table there are 8,000 to 9,500 distinct CDR3 sequences, around 7% of which are singletons. The material sequenced was lung tumor tissue, taken at surgery. These receptors all stem from a male donor with early-stage non-small cell lung cancer.

This clonotype is labeled as medium-sized. The V gene is TRBV9, the J gene TRBJ2-1; 13 bases agree with TRBD2. The germline gives CDR1 SGDLS, CDR2 YYNGEE. Trimming took 4 bases from V and 0 from J; bases not matched to a gene: 4. The CDR3 is 17 residues long. The CDR3 DNA reads TGTGCCAGCAGCTTGAGGACTAGCGGGAGCTCCTACAATGAGCAGTTCTTC. Protein sequence: CASSLRTSGSSYNEQFF.

The table lists this clonotype with a few counts. A much more abundant neighbour one base away suggests this may be a read error. The rearrangement joins TRBV27 to TRBJ1-2; D possibly corresponds to TRBD1 (5 bases). This CDR3 contains 14 residues. Germline V gives CDR1 MNHEY, CDR2 SMNVEV (reference sequence). V gave up 4 bases and J gave up 10 bases, with 19 bases separating them. The CDR3 DNA sequence: TGTGCCAGCAGTTCCAACCCGGGCTCGGGGGACTACACCTTC. The encoded protein is CASSSNPGSGDYTF.